This T cell receptor beta chain was obtained from a study of tumor-infiltrating lymphocytes in oesophageal squamous cell carcinoma. One entry per CDR3 protein, called by TCRdb with MiXCR from the PCR reads. The sample consists of just under 20,000 distinct CDR3 sequences, roughly 41% of them appearing once. The germline V gene has CDR1 SGHTA and CDR2 FQGNSA. CDR3 length equals 15 residues. The germline V and J ends were trimmed by 2 bases and 3 bases, with 10 bases remaining between them. Material: normal esophageal tissue next to the tumor. The receptor was derived from a male donor with esophageal squamous cell carcinoma. The chain recombines TRBV7-2 with TRBJ2-2; D gene uncertain. The CDR3 is CASSLSYEYTGELFF. The CDR3 bases are TGTGCCAGCAGCTTATCCTATGAATACACCGGGGAGCTGTTTTTT.